The present entry profiles one T cell receptor (beta chain) with its context. This clonotype has only a few counts. What antigen it recognizes has not been identified. Base qualities are not recorded, but no much larger clone differs from it by a single base. Synthesis of TCR cDNA relied on 5'RACE template switching, a step that introduced a universal primer site along with unique molecular identifiers. Priming for cDNA synthesis came from both the TCR alpha and TCR beta constant segments. Library amplification used two PCR steps, and the second PCR step added sample barcodes and sequencing adapters. Sequencing of libraries was performed on Illumina HiSeq 2500 (2x100 bp) or NovaSeq (2x150 bp). On the study's bioinformatics: Reads were demultiplexed and collapsed into UMI consensus sequences with MIGEC, and V(D)J alignment was performed with MiXCR. Vaccine-responding clonotypes were defined with edgeR using replicate PBMC samples, requiring FDR below 0.01 and a log2 fold change above 5 up to day 15. Each bulk clonotype was labeled CD4 or CD8 based on which sequenced repertoire, CD4 or CD8, contained the clonotype at higher abundance. TCRdb reprocessing: public reads trimmed at Q25 with fastp, clones called with MiXCR, in-frame beta chains kept. Rows merge per CDR3 protein into single entries with the most common DNA and genes. The authors' filters were not applied to this entry. The sample table contains 620,000 or so distinct CDR3 sequences; only one count was recorded for roughly 12% of them. The top ten clonotypes cover just under 15% of the sample.

V lost 7 bases and J lost 3 bases, and the count of bases not matched to a germline gene is 4. Spanning cysteine to phenylalanine, the CDR3 consists of 13 amino acids. Only CDR3 DNA remains: 39 bases, in frame from the first base. CDR1 WSHSY and CDR2 SAAADI are derived from the germline V gene. The data stem from a study of T cells after yellow fever vaccination (dated by TCRdb to between 2018 and 2020). For the wider study: Libraries from fractions with low cell numbers were prepared with the SMART-Seq v4 Ultra Low Input RNA kit. Two healthy male donors, one aged 18 to 30 and one aged 30 to 40 years, were included in the cohort. Blood was collected at multiple timepoints before and after primary and secondary immunization, and bulk PBMC replicates and cell subsets were isolated. To track T-cell clones before and after primary and booster YFV17D yellow fever vaccination, bulk TCR alpha and beta repertoires were sequenced longitudinally.

Per the publication, the treatment or condition label means: live attenuated yellow fever vaccine strain. Two biological replicates of bulk PBMCs were collected at each blood-draw timepoint. A standard Ficoll-Paque protocol was used to isolate PBMCs from peripheral blood. TriZol was used to extract RNA from bulk PBMCs, CD4 and CD8 fractions, and dextramer-positive and dextramer-negative fractions. Study-wide findings and limitations: Most clones expanded after primary vaccination (96% of CD4 and 80% to 90% of CD8) were re-detected after the booster, suggesting that broad memory maintenance occurred. A small share of clonotypes was detected in both CD4 and CD8 compartments, with the overlap likely arising from convergent recombination. FACS-sorted repertoires could contain abundant contaminating clonotypes from the bulk population, so computational filtering was required. The study included only two donors, which limits how far the findings can be generalized. The secondary T-cell response was weaker than the primary response but faster, peaking on day 5 instead of day 15.

In this chain, TRBV10-2 is recombined with TRBJ2-3, and TRBD2 aligns with 7 junction nucleotides. The sequencing used PBMCs, collected on the day of the yellow fever booster vaccination. This TCR was recovered from a man in his thirties or forties who received the YFV17D yellow fever vaccine. The CDR3 is CASNAGETDTQYF. The sequence in DNA is TGCGCCAGCAATGCGGGAGAGACAGATACGCAGTATTTT.